The 16 T cell receptor beta chains listed next were all sequenced from one sample in a study of identical twins (dated by TCRdb to 2016 to 2018). Receptor libraries were prepared by 5' RACE. TCRdb shows the sequencer as Illumina HiSeq 2000. TCRdb reworked the public reads: Q25 trimming with fastp, MiXCR clone assembly, productive beta chains retained. Rows matching on CDR3 protein sequence are summarized as one entry with the most common DNA and genes. This sample gives roughly 1.6 million distinct CDR3 sequences in total; 32% of them show up just once. The top ten clonotypes cover about 0.27% of the sample. The source material was cord blood. Receptors originate from a newborn girl in good health.

J is TRBJ2-1 and V is TRBV29-1; D is tentatively TRBD1 or TRBD2 (5 bases each). The CDR3 is 16 amino acids. V gave up 4 bases and J gave up 6 bases, with 22 bases separating them. Germline lookup yields CDR1 SQVTM and CDR2 ANQGSEA. The chain's CDR3 is CSVVGGPPKWGNEQFF. The CDR3 DNA sequence: TGCAGCGTTGTTGGGGGACCCCCCAAATGGGGCAATGAGCAGTTCTTC.

V is TRBV9 and J is TRBJ1-1; D is unresolved. Germline CDR1 reads SGDLS; CDR2 reads YYNGEE. With 0 bases removed from V and 1 base from J, the gap between germline ends came to 4 bases. This CDR3 contains 13 residues. CDR3 in amino acids: CASSVVRNTEAFF. The CDR3 nucleotides are TGTGCCAGCAGCGTAGTGAGGAACACTGAAGCTTTCTTT.

About this clonotype: At one boundary the junction diverges from the germline segment, which might be a read error. This sequence joins TRBV25-1 and TRBJ2-1; D is possibly TRBD2 (7 bases). CDR3 length equals 14 residues. CDR1 is MGHDK and CDR2 is SYGVNS in the germline V gene. CDR3: CASSKGRGDNEQCF. The CDR3 nucleotides are TGTGCCAGCAGTAAAGGACGGGGGGACAATGAGCAGTGCTTC. The variable domain in full, with the rest retrieved from reference TRBV25-1 and TRBJ2-1, is EADIYQTPRYLVIGTGKKITLECSQTMGHDKMYWYQQDPGMELHLIHYSYGVNSTEKGDLSSESTVSRIRTEHFPLTLESARPSHTSQYLCASSKGRGDNEQCFGPGTRLTVL.

This clonotype was detected a few times. The V and J genes are TRBV7-8 and TRBJ2-4; perhaps TRBD2 as D (7 bases). This CDR3 is built from 18 residues. Trimming cost V 0 bases and J 0 bases, with 15 bases left between them. Germline values: CDR1 SGHVS, CDR2 FQNEAQ. DNA for the CDR3: TGTGCCAGCAGCTTAGCTAGGCGGGGGCCCTTAGCCAAAAACATTCAGTACTTC. It is translated as CASSLARRGPLAKNIQYF.

As to this clonotype: A much bigger clone sits one base away, suggesting this may be a read error. V is TRBV20-1 and J is TRBJ2-1; no firm D call. Germline-derived CDR1 and CDR2 are DFQATT and SNEGSKA (reference sequence). The CDR3 spans 10 residues. Between the trimmed V and J ends, which lost 6 bases and 4 bases, there was a span of 4 bases. The CDR3 reads CSAMYNEQFF. CDR3 DNA: TGCAGTGCCATGTACAATGAGCAGTTCTTC.

This chain uses TRBV20-1 with TRBJ2-7; the D is unclear. There are 11 residues in the CDR3. Germline-derived CDR1 and CDR2 are DFQATT and SNEGSKA (reference sequence). Trimming cost V 8 bases and J 0 bases, with 8 bases left between them. The CDR3, as DNA: TGCAGTACTCCCCACTCCTACGAGCAGTACTTC. Translated: CSTPHSYEQYF.

The gene calls are TRBV15 and TRBJ1-1, with D possibly TRBD1 on 5 matching bases. The V end lost 1 base, the J end lost 11 bases, and 17 bases lay between the germline ends. The CDR3 length is 14 residues. Germline V gives CDR1 LNHNV, CDR2 YYDKDF (reference sequence). This chain's CDR3 is CATSRAQSGGEAFF. As DNA, the CDR3 is TGTGCCACCAGCAGAGCACAGAGTGGGGGAGAGGCTTTCTTT.

This sequence joins TRBV7-9 and TRBJ2-5, with 7 bases that match TRBD2. CDR1 is SEHNR, CDR2 FQNEAQ, per germline (reference sequence). With 2 bases clipped from V and 11 bases from J, the junction kept 20 bases outside the gene matches. This CDR3 region has 17 residues. CDR3: CASSLYWGGLINNEQYF. In nucleotides, the CDR3 is TGTGCCAGCAGCTTATATTGGGGGGGACTCATAAACAATGAGCAGTACTTC.

CDR3 sequence: CASSPGGRTYEQYF. The CDR3 nucleotides read TGCGCCAGCAGCCCCGGGGGCAGGACCTACGAGCAGTACTTC. The rearrangement links TRBV5-1 to TRBJ2-4, with D perhaps assigned TRBD1 or TRBD2 (6 bases each). Near its end, the DNA agrees better with TRBJ2-7, so the J call may be wrong. The length of the CDR3 is 14 residues. Per the germline V gene, CDR1 is SGHRS and CDR2 is YFSETQ.

The sample holds a few counts of this clonotype. The V call is TRBV4-1, the J call TRBJ2-1; D gene uncertain. The V gene's germline CDR1 is MGHRA and CDR2 YSYEKL. This CDR3 has 14 amino acids. V was pared by 0 bases and J by 5 bases, with 8 bases between. In DNA, the CDR3 is TGCGCCAGCAGCCAAGATGAACGCCACAATGAGCAGTTCTTC. Translation: CASSQDERHNEQFF.

This clonotype was observed a handful of times. The chain is built from TRBV4-2 and TRBJ2-3; TRBD2 matches at 10 bases. V dropped 4 bases and J dropped 2; count of bases not matched to a gene: 3. Germline CDR1 and CDR2: LGHNA and YNFKEQ. The CDR3 spans 15 residues. DNA for the CDR3: TGTGCCAGCAGCCTTAGCGGGAGGCCCACAGATACGCAGTATTTT. As protein: CASSLSGRPTDTQYF.

This clonotype has a single count. The chain uses TRBV2 and TRBJ2-7; D possibly uses TRBD1 or TRBD2 (5 bases each). V was clipped by 6 bases and J by 2 bases, with 14 bases between them. The CDR3 is 14 residues long. Germline CDR1 is SNHLY and CDR2 is FYNNEI. As DNA, the CDR3 is TGTGCCAGCAGGAGTGGGGGAACGCCCTACGAGCAGTACTTC. This gives the protein CASRSGGTPYEQYF.

This clonotype has a handful of counts. This rearrangement joins TRBV27 to TRBJ2-4; 8 positions match TRBD1. CDR1 and CDR2 from the germline V gene are MNHEY and SMNVEV (reference sequence). The length of the CDR3 is 15 residues. The J segment lost 0 bases and the V segment lost 9 bases, leaving 7 bases of the junction unmatched. This chain's CDR3 is CASGGQGLAKNIQYF. The CDR3 region has the DNA TGTGCCAGTGGTGGACAGGGACTAGCCAAAAACATTCAGTACTTC.

Many counts were recorded for this clonotype. This sequence joins TRBV28 and TRBJ2-7; TRBD1 aligns across 7 bases. The CDR3 extends over 15 amino acids. Germline CDR1 MDHEN, CDR2 SYDVKM. J was trimmed by 4 bases and V by 3 bases; bases with no gene match: 9. The CDR3 sequence is CASSLPSTGHYEQYF. CDR3 nucleotide sequence: TGTGCCAGCAGTTTGCCGTCGACAGGGCATTACGAGCAGTACTTC.

In this sample, this clonotype turned up many times. Compared with germline, one end of the junction differs, possibly owing to a read error. The chain recombines TRBV27 with TRBJ2-1; D call uncertain. This CDR3 comprises 13 residues. Germline loops: CDR1 MNHEY, CDR2 SMNVEV (reference sequence). CDR3: CASSASSYNEQFF. The CDR3 nucleotides read TGCGCCAGCAGTGCTAGCTCCTACAATGAGCAGTTCTTC.

The chain couples TRBV20-1 to TRBJ1-1; 8 bases line up with TRBD1. From germline, CDR1 is DFQATT and CDR2 SNEGSKA (reference sequence). This CDR3 has 13 amino acids. The V and J ends lost 6 bases and 6 bases, in that order; junction bases with no gene match: 9. The CDR3 sequence: CSAHRQGRSEAFF. CDR3 nucleotides: TGCAGTGCCCACAGACAGGGGAGATCTGAAGCTTTCTTT.